The next 12 T cell receptor beta chains were all read from a single sample in a study of tumor-infiltrating lymphocytes in primary liver carcinoma. Priming with a constant-region primer yielded TCR beta cDNA from roughly 0.45 ug total RNA. Modified slightly, ARM-PCR produced TCR beta libraries over three nested multiplex PCR rounds. Forward primers for TRBV1-TRBV30 and a C-beta reverse primer served the first two PCR rounds, at around 9 cycles each. TCRdb called the multiplex PCR reads again in MiXCR, with one record for every CDR3 protein. Of some 95,000 distinct CDR3 sequences in the sample, around 68% are singletons; the top ten hold around 25%. The approximately 17-32 mg bulk tissue piece was not sorted before simultaneous RNA and DNA extraction. Sequencing was performed on tumor-adjacent normal liver tissue. These receptor sequences come from a man aged 40-55 years with primary liver carcinoma and hepatitis B virus infection.

V usage is TRBV11-2 and J usage is TRBJ2-1; TRBD2 matches 8 bases. Germline V gives CDR1 SGHAT, CDR2 FQNNGV. J lost 6 bases, V lost 1 base, and 8 bases had no gene match. This CDR3 has 16 amino acids. Written as DNA, the CDR3 is TGTGCCAGCAGCTTAGCAGGTGGGACTAGAGGCAATGAGCAGTTCTTC. As protein: CASSLAGGTRGNEQFF. The full variable domain, completed using reference TRBV11-2 and TRBJ2-1, is EAGVAQSPRYKIIEKRQSVAFWCNPISGHATLYWYQQILGQGPKLLIQFQNNGVVDDSQLPKDRFSAERLKGVDSTLKIQPAKLEDSAVYLCASSLAGGTRGNEQFFGPGTRLTVL.

In the case of this clonotype: One end of the junction is discordant with germline, which a read error may explain. The chain has TRBV18 and TRBJ2-5; D uncertain. The CDR3 contains 13 residues. Germline-derived CDR1 and CDR2 are KGHSH and LQKENI. For the CDR3, the DNA is TGTGTCAGCTCACCAGAGTACCAAGAGACCCAGTACTTC. The encoded protein is CVSSPEYQETQYF. The full variable domain, its missing parts supplied by reference TRBV18 and TRBJ2-5, is NAGVMQNPRHLVRRRGQEARLRCSPMKGHSHVYWYRQLPEEGLKFMVYLQKENIIDESGMPKERFSAEFPKEGPSILRIQQVVRGDSAAYFCVSSPEYQETQYFGPGTRLLVL.

The chain employs TRBV29-1 and TRBJ1-2; D is ambiguous. The CDR3 contains 10 residues. The V end was cut by 7 bases, the J end by 11 bases, with 14 bases between. Germline CDR1 SQVTM, CDR2 ANQGSEA. The CDR3 bases are TGCAGCGCCATCTCTGGTTGTTACACCTTC. Its protein product is CSAISGCYTF.

Regarding this clonotype: A much bigger clone sits one base away, suggesting this may be a read error. The genes are TRBV10-3 and TRBJ2-3, with a weak D call TRBD2 (7 bases). The CDR3 has 15 residues. The germline CDR1 and CDR2 sequences are ENHRY and SYGVKD. The CDR3 sequence: CASSGGARIKDTQYF. In DNA form, the CDR3 reads TGTGCCAGCAGTGGGGGGGCGAGGATTAAAGATACGCAGTATTTT.

As concerns this clonotype: One end of the junction fails to match germline, which may point to a read error. The genes are TRBV5-5 and TRBJ1-5; D is undetermined. CDR1 is SGHKS, CDR2 YYEKEE, per germline (reference sequence). This CDR3 comprises 14 residues. This CDR3 reads CASSLGHSNQSQHF. The DNA for the CDR3 is TGTGCCAGCAGCTTGGGACATAGCAATCAGTCCCAGCATTTT.

Note on this clonotype: Germline is not matched at one junction end, which may reflect a read error. DNA for the CDR3: TGTGCCAGAAGCTTAGGGGCGGGGGCGCGGGGCTACACCTTC. Protein sequence: CARSLGAGARGYTF. The chain recombines TRBV11-2 with TRBJ1-2, with D tentatively TRBD1 (6 bases). CDR3 length equals 14 residues. The V gene's germline CDR1 is SGHAT and CDR2 FQNNGV.

This clonotype was seen a single time. The junction does not match germline at one end; this may be a read error. The chain recombines TRBV11-2 with TRBJ2-5; maybe TRBD2 (6 bases). The germline V gene has CDR1 SGHAT and CDR2 FQNNGV. The CDR3 contains 16 residues. The CDR3 spells CASRSRDSDHQETLYF. CDR3 in DNA: TGTGCCAGCAGATCCCGGGACTCGGATCACCAAGAGACCCTGTACTTT.

Turning to this clonotype: A much larger clone lies one base from this, so it may be a read error. This rearrangement joins TRBV28 to TRBJ2-6; no clear D gene. The V gene's germline CDR1 is MDHEN and CDR2 SYDVKM. This CDR3 contains 13 residues. CDR3 sequence: CPSRSSGANVLTF. The CDR3 DNA is TGTCCCAGCAGAAGCTCTGGGGCCAACGTCCTGACTTTC.

As to this clonotype: This may stem from a read error, because a much larger clone lies one nucleotide away. The chain links TRBV28 to TRBJ2-7; D unclear. Germline assignment: CDR1 MDHEN and CDR2 SYDVKM. Trimming left V 6 bases short and J 1 base short, with 16 bases between. CDR3 length equals 15 residues. This CDR3 is CASRTVPVGSYEQYF. The CDR3 region has the DNA TGTGCCAGCAGGACCGTACCGGTCGGATCCTACGAGCAGTACTTC. Looking up the rest from reference TRBV28 and TRBJ2-7 gives the full variable domain: DVKVTQSSRYLVKRTGEKVFLECVQDMDHENMFWYRQDPGLGLRLIYFSYDVKMKEKGDIPEGYSVSREKKERFSLILESASTNQTSMYLCASRTVPVGSYEQYFGPGTRLTVT.

Details on this clonotype: One end of the junction does not line up with germline, which may come from a read error. The rearrangement links TRBV11-2 to TRBJ2-1; D gene unclear. The germline CDR1 and CDR2 sequences are SGHAT and FQNNGV. The CDR3 is made up of 13 amino acids. This CDR3 reads CAISLVRYDEQFF. In DNA, the CDR3 is TGTGCCATCAGCTTAGTCAGGTACGATGAGCAGTTCTTC.

This clonotype was counted at least ten times. The chain uses TRBV5-1 and TRBJ2-5; 8 nucleotides agree with TRBD1. V trimming: 1 base; J trimming: 4 bases; junction bases outside the gene matches: 6. The CDR3 runs to 15 residues. The germline gives CDR1 SGHRS, CDR2 YFSETQ. The CDR3 sequence: CASSLRTGWLETQYF. In DNA, the CDR3 is TGCGCCAGCAGCTTGAGGACAGGGTGGCTAGAGACCCAGTACTTC.

About this clonotype itself: The conserved phenylalanine or tryptophan normally closing the CDR3 is absent here, so this likely arose from a read error. This sequence joins TRBV11-2 and TRBJ2-7, with D possibly being TRBD2 (6 bases). CDR3 length: 15 residues. Germline CDR1 SGHAT, CDR2 FQNNGV. V lost 5 bases to trimming and J lost 5 bases, with 19 bases between them. The CDR3 reads CASSLGGTLPNEQYL. CDR3 sequence (DNA): TGTGCCAGCAGCCTCGGTGGGACTCTACCCAACGAGCAGTACTTA.